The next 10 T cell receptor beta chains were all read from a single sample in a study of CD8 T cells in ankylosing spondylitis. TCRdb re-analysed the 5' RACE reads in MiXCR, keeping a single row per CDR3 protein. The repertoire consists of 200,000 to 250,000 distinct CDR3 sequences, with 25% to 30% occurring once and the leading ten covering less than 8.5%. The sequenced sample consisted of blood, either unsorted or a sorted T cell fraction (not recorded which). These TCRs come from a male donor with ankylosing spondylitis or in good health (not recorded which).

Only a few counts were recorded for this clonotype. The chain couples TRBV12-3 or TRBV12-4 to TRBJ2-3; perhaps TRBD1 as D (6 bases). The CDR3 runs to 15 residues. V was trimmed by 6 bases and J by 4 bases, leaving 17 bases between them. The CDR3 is CASRWDIGKADTQYF. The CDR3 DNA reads TGTGCCAGCAGATGGGACATAGGGAAGGCAGATACGCAGTATTTT.

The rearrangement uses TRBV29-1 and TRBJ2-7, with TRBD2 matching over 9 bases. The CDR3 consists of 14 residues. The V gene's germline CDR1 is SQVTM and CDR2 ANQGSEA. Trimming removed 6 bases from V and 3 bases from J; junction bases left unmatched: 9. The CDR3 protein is CSVSPGSGSYEQYF. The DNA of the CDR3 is TGCAGCGTCTCCCCGGGTAGCGGGAGCTACGAGCAGTACTTC.

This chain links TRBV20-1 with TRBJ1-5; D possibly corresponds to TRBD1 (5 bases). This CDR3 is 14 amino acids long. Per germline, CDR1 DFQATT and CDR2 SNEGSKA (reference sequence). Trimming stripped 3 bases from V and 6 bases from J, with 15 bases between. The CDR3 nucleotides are TGCAGTGCTAGTGGGGGGGGAACTGGTCAGCCCCAGCATTTT. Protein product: CSASGGGTGQPQHF.

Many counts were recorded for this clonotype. In DNA, the CDR3 is TGTGCCAGCAGGTACGGGACCGCCAAACTCCCCTACGAGCAGTACTTC. Amino acids: CASRYGTAKLPYEQYF. The chain joins TRBV11-2 to TRBJ2-7; perhaps D is TRBD1 or TRBD2 (5 bases each). Germline V lookup: CDR1 SGHAT, CDR2 FQNNGV. V gave up 6 bases and J gave up 2 bases, with 20 bases separating them. CDR3 length: 16 amino acids.

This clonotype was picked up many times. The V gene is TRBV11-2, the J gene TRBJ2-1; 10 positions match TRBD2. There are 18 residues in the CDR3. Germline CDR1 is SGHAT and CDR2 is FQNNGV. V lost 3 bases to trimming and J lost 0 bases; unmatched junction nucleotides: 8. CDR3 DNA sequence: TGTGCCAGCAGCTTTTACGGGACTAGCGTAAGCTCCTACAATGAGCAGTTCTTC. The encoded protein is CASSFYGTSVSSYNEQFF.

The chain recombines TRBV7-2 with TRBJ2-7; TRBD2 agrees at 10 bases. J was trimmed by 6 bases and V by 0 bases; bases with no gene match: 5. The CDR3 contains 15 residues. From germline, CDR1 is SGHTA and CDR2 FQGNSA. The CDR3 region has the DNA TGTGCCAGCAGCTTAGCCCAGCGGGAGGGCGCCGAGCAGTACTTC. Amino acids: CASSLAQREGAEQYF.

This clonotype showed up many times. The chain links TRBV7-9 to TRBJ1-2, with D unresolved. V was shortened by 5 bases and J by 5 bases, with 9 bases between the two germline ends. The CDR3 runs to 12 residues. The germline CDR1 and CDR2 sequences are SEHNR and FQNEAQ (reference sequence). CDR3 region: CASSPETYGYTF. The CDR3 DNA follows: TGTGCCAGCAGCCCAGAGACGTATGGCTACACCTTC.

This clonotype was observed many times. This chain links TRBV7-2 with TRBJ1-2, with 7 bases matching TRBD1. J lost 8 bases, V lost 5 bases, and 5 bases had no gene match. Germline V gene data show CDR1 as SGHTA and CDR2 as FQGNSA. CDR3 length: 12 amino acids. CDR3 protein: CASSLDREGYTF. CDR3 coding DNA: TGTGCCAGCAGCCTAGACAGGGAGGGCTACACCTTC.

The CDR3 region has the DNA TGCGCCAGCAGCATGACTGGCTCCCCTGGGGCCAACGTCCTGACTTTC. Its translation: CASSMTGSPGANVLTF. The rearrangement joins TRBV5-1 to TRBJ2-6; no definite D call. CDR1 SGHRS and CDR2 YFSETQ come from the germline V gene. Trimming shortened V by 4 bases and J by 2 bases, and 13 bases separated the two germline ends. This CDR3 has 16 residues.

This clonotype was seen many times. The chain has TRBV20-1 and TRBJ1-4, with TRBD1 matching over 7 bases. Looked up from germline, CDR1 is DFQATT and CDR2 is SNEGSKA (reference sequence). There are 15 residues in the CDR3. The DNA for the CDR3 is TGCGCTTTATGGGGCAGGGGGACGACTAATGAAAAACTGTTTTTT. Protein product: CALWGRGTTNEKLFF.